Listed below are T cell receptor beta chains from one sample, sequenced in a study of shared clonotypes between healthy human individuals. Generated by immunoSEQ multiplex PCR, the TCRdb table keeps only in-frame clones and is missing some. The repertoire holds about 600,000 clones, with about 97% as singletons. Material for sequencing was naive CD4+ T cells sorted from blood. The receptors shown here come from a woman in her thirties in good health. The CDR3 runs from the conserved cysteine through the conserved F or W.

13 TRBV29-1 CSVSGRVTDTQYF
15 TRBV5-1 CASGLAGVGQETQYF
17 TRBV10-3 CAIAGGGPPNSGNTIYF
14 TRBV10-1 CASSEGGTGDTQYF
14 TRBV7-3 CASSFQGAGETQYF
18 TRBV19 CASSIDPLAGGGTDTQYF
14 TRBV28 CASSLTGASYEQYF
14 TRBV6-4 CASSEPGKLSEAFF
13 TRBV12-5 CASGLGENTEAFF
14 TRBV19 CASSMRGTSYEQYF
17 TRBV5-1 CASSLTSGLAGVSEQFF
15 TRBV6-5 CASSPGALRGEKLFF
19 TRBV27 CASSPRHDRGLAEHDTQYF
13 TRBV28 CASSLPQVYEQYF
11 TRBV5-8 CASRGRTEAFF
16 TRBV7-9 CASSLVSGGKGYEQYF
15 TRBV5-1 CASSPTGGGQETQYF
15 TRBV5-4 CASSQTGGNTGELFF
15 TRBV29-1 CSVARDREGRETQYF
18 TRBV28 CASSFPLMWTSGFYEQYF
18 TRBV18 CASSTQAPWGPGANVLTF
16 TRBV6-4 CASAPRTGSSYNEQFF
15 TRBV28 CASRFPDRATGELFF
15 TRBV6-6 CASSPLAGVVETQYF
13 TRBV6-5 CASSSYTNTEAFF
14 TRBV6-1 CASRGQGVYNEQFF
15 TRBV7-2 CASSYYRGRVDTQYF
17 TRBV15 CATSRNPGEYSYNEQFF
17 TRBV11-2 CASSRTTGTSSAYEQYF
14 TRBV19 CASSTRESAEKLFF
15 TRBV28 CASSARDPLGTEAFF
13 TRBV5-1 CASSRTSGNEQFF
15 TRBV5-1 CASSPVSSGYNEQFF
13 TRBV7-9 CASSLEDEETQYF
13 TRBV11-2 CASSPQTDSPLHF
15 TRBV4-1 CASSQEWVGAQPQHF
13 TRBV2 CASSTRPNYEQYF
13 TRBV7-9 CASSYQTGAEQYF
15 TRBV19 CASSIDGQGGYEQYF
15 TRBV4-1 CASSQGPDRTGELFF
16 TRBV28 CASRKGLAGSSYEQYF
17 TRBV5-1 CASSLASMAGNYNEQFF
15 TRBV9 CASSVDSGRDTEAFF